The rows below give T cell receptor beta chains drawn from one sample of a study of blood T cell repertoires in COVID-19. The repertoire was sequenced with immunoSEQ multiplex PCR; TCRdb's copy has only in-frame clones and lacks some. The sample lists roughly 130,000 clones, about 86% occurring once. Sequences were obtained from peripheral blood. The receptors here all came from a woman aged 45-59 years with acute or convalescent COVID-19. Each CDR3 is given with its conserved first and last residue. Fields, in order: CDR3 DNA, CDR3 protein, D gene, V gene, J gene, clone size. A D gene is named only where the DNA matches it firmly. Clone size is not always given. Where it is, it says once, few, many or a class for expanded clones.

TGTGCCAGCAGTCTACAGGGGAACTATGGCTACACCTTC,CASSLQGNYGYTF,TRBD1,TRBV27,TRBJ1-2,.
TGTGCCAGCAGTTATACAGGCTCGGGTTCACCCCTCCACTTT,CASSYTGSGSPLHF,.,TRBV6-5,TRBJ1-6,.
TGTGCCTGGGGACAGGAAGGGCAGGGTGTGTACAATGAGCAGTTCTTC,CAWGQEGQGVYNEQFF,TRBD1,TRBV30,TRBJ2-1,.
TGTGCCAGCAGCTTGGAACGGAGCCCCACAGATACGCAGTATTTT,CASSLERSPTDTQYF,.,TRBV5-5,TRBJ2-3,.
TGTGCCTCCCCCGGACTAAGCCTGAACACCGGGGAGCTGTTTTTT,CASPGLSLNTGELFF,.,TRBV30,TRBJ2-2,.
TGTGCCAGCAGCCACTTACCGGGACAGGGGAGCTCCTATAATTCACCCCTCCACTTT,CASSHLPGQGSSYNSPLHF,TRBD1,TRBV7-8,TRBJ1-6,few
TGTGCCAGCAGCGTAACTAGCGGGTCTGGGGCCAACGTCCTGACTTTC,CASSVTSGSGANVLTF,TRBD2,TRBV9,TRBJ2-6,.
TGCGCCAGCAGCCCCGTACAGGGTCCTGGGGCCGAAGCTTTCTTT,CASSPVQGPGAEAFF,.,TRBV4-1,TRBJ1-1,.
TGTGCCAGCACCAACGGGGGCTATGGCTACACCTTC,CASTNGGYGYTF,.,TRBV19,TRBJ1-2,.
TGTGCCTGGACCCGACAGTTGTTGGGTGATGAGCAGTTCTTC,CAWTRQLLGDEQFF,.,TRBV30,TRBJ2-1,.
TGCGCCAGCAGCTCTGCGGGACTAGCGGGGGGGCTGCAGTATTTT,CASSSAGLAGGLQYF,TRBD2,TRBV5-1,TRBJ2-3,.
TGTGCCAGCAGTTTCGGGGATGGCTACACCTTC,CASSFGDGYTF,.,TRBV12-3/TRBV12-4,TRBJ1-2,.
TGTGCCAACAGCGTGGCCGGGACTAGCACAGATACGCAGTATTTT,CANSVAGTSTDTQYF,.,TRBV6-5,TRBJ2-3,.
TGTGCCACCAGTGTAGCGGTAGTAAAGGTCTCTAACTCTAACTCCTACGAGCAGTACTTC,CATSVAVVKVSNSNSYEQYF,.,TRBV24-1,TRBJ2-7,.
TGCGCCAGCAGCTCCGACAGGGGCGGCACCGGGGAGCTGTTTTTT,CASSSDRGGTGELFF,TRBD1,TRBV10-1,TRBJ2-2,.
TGTGCCAGCAGTCTCCGGACAGGTTGGTGGACTGAAGCTTTCTTT,CASSLRTGWWTEAFF,TRBD1,TRBV28,TRBJ1-1,.
TGTGCCAGTATCCGGGGTAGTGACACCGGGGAGCTGTTTTTT,CASIRGSDTGELFF,.,TRBV19,TRBJ2-2,.
TGTGCCAGTAGTACCCGGACAGCTAATAGCAATCAGCCCCAGCATTTT,CASSTRTANSNQPQHF,.,TRBV19,TRBJ1-5,few
TGCAGTGCTAGTCGTCTAGCGGGGGGATTGGGGGATGGAAATGAGCAGTTCTTC,CSASRLAGGLGDGNEQFF,TRBD2,TRBV20-1,TRBJ2-1,.
TGTGCCAGCACCCCGTACAGGGACCTCTCTGGAAACACCATATATTTT,CASTPYRDLSGNTIYF,.,TRBV5-6,TRBJ1-3,.
TGTGCCAGTAGACCGGTCCTGGCCAAAAACATTCAGTACTTC,CASRPVLAKNIQYF,.,TRBV19,TRBJ2-4,.
TGCGCCAGCAGCCTACAGGGTAATGAAAAACTGTTTTTT,CASSLQGNEKLFF,.,TRBV5-1,TRBJ1-4,.
TGTGCCAGCAGCAAAGAGACAATGAACACTGAAGCTTTCTTT,CASSKETMNTEAFF,.,TRBV21-1,TRBJ1-1,once
TGTGCCAGCAGCCGATTCGACGGACTTTCTAATGAAAAACTGTTTTTT,CASSRFDGLSNEKLFF,.,TRBV13,TRBJ1-4,few
TGCAGTGCCGAAATGCCAGGTGGCTACACCTTC,CSAEMPGGYTF,.,TRBV20-1,TRBJ1-2,.